This T cell receptor beta chain was captured by sequencing in a study of blood T cell repertoires in COVID-19. Study as a whole: The United States, Italy and Spain were the sources of the acute and convalescent COVID-19 samples. T cells, B-cell-depleted T cells, or PBMCs provided the cDNA or gDNA that served as material.

Per the germline V gene, CDR1 is MNHEY and CDR2 is SVGEGT. The CDR3 covers 16 residues. The V end was cut by 2 bases, the J end by 2 bases, with 16 bases between. Sequenced by immunoSEQ multiplex PCR; TCRdb stores in-frame clones only, minus some. The table includes about 220,000 clones, 75% to 85% detected once. V gene TRBV6-2 or TRBV6-3 combines with J gene TRBJ2-7, with a tentative D call TRBD1 (7 bases). The specimen was peripheral blood. The source is a woman between 70 and 85 years old with COVID-19, enrolled during active disease. The CDR3 DNA follows: TGTGCCAGCAGTTACAGAACTCAGGGGGGAGCCTACGAGCAGTACTTC. It yields the protein CASSYRTQGGAYEQYF.